These T cell receptor beta chains were read from a single sample in a study of CXCR3-negative and CXCR3-positive naive CD8 T cells. TCRdb reworked the 5' RACE reads into one entry per CDR3 protein, no DNA. The sample is made up of around 120,000 distinct CDR3 sequences, and the top ten hold 0.5% to 0.6% of it. Material for sequencing was naive CXCR3+ CD8+ T cells from blood. These receptors all come from a human donor in good health. Some clones in this sample may be carry-over from other donors' samples. Each CDR3 is given with its conserved first and last residue.

j_call v_call cdr3_aa
TRBJ1-1 TRBV6-6 CASSLGPLQENTEAFF
TRBJ2-7 TRBV13 CASSYSTGASYEQYF
TRBJ1-6 TRBV25-1 CASSEGPLLHF
TRBJ2-2 TRBV7-8 CASSPDRTGELFF
TRBJ1-2 TRBV14 CTSNKQGINYGYTF
TRBJ2-1 TRBV28 CASSLLGHVGGGSYNEQFF
TRBJ2-5 TRBV2 CASSEQRGGGIKTQYF
TRBJ1-1 TRBV5-1 CASSERGQPNTEAFF
TRBJ2-1 TRBV30 CASDSGFSYNEQFF
TRBJ2-1 TRBV10-3 CAGGQYSEQFF
TRBJ2-1 TRBV12-3/TRBV12-4 CASSLASGGGNEQFF
TRBJ2-1 TRBV27 CASSPGTGGFNEQFF
TRBJ2-1 TRBV6-1 CASSEEGSYNEQFF
TRBJ2-7 TRBV28 CASSSLDREKRYEQYF
TRBJ2-7 TRBV12-3/TRBV12-4 CASSRLGGFYEQYF
TRBJ2-2 TRBV6-6 CASEGQGAVGELFF
TRBJ2-3 TRBV7-2 CASSLVPGGPDTQYF
TRBJ1-2 TRBV2 CASSEQGANYGYTF
TRBJ2-1 TRBV6-1 CASSETSFRSSYNEQFF
TRBJ1-1 TRBV7-2 CASSKYSGRGENTEAFF
TRBJ1-1 TRBV28 CASSPSEGTEAFF
TRBJ1-1 TRBV5-1 CASSFGQAFMNTEAFF
TRBJ1-2 TRBV25-1 CASSAGYGYTF
TRBJ2-7 TRBV19 CASSPDQTYEQYF
TRBJ2-1 TRBV24-1 CATSDLQRQFF
TRBJ1-1 TRBV29-1 CSVTLAANTEAFF
TRBJ2-5 TRBV12-3/TRBV12-4 CASSPIQGETQYF
TRBJ2-1 TRBV7-9 CASSLEALEQFF
TRBJ2-3 TRBV14 CASSQGWTGPHSSAQYF
TRBJ2-5 TRBV6-5 CASRRDLEFRQETQYF
TRBJ2-2 TRBV7-9 CASSFAYGTGELFF
TRBJ2-1 TRBV7-9 CASSPRDRDNNEQFF
TRBJ1-4 TRBV7-9 CASSPWTASNEKLFF
TRBJ1-5 TRBV6-2/TRBV6-3 CASSYGGAQPQHF
TRBJ2-3 TRBV6-6 CASSMGRDWTQYF
TRBJ2-1 TRBV29-1 CSVVPALGNEQFF
TRBJ2-3 TRBV29-1 CSAGAAGEADTQYF
TRBJ2-7 TRBV29-1 CSVALKGAYEQYF
TRBJ2-1 TRBV19 CASSILLGVNEQFF
TRBJ2-2 TRBV5-1 CASSLLQSTGELFF
TRBJ2-1 TRBV12-3/TRBV12-4 CASNPSGLFDEQFF
TRBJ2-4 TRBV29-1 CSVVEAGDEKNIQYF
TRBJ2-1 TRBV7-2 CASSLVAGGPNEQFF
TRBJ2-7 TRBV7-2 CASSFEASSYEHYF
TRBJ2-7 TRBV27 CASSLSRGSYEQYF
TRBJ2-7 TRBV7-9 CASSRGQVRDDEQYF
TRBJ2-7 TRBV29-1 CSAMEYPEQYF
TRBJ2-1 TRBV27 CASSFASSYNEQFF
TRBJ2-1 TRBV20-1 CSANYLRVDEQFF
TRBJ2-1 TRBV9 CASSPPGLAGSDEQFF
TRBJ2-2 TRBV11-2 CASRPSGSNTGELFF